The 9 T cell receptor beta chains below come from one sample, sequenced in a study of blood T cell repertoires in COVID-19. The protocol was immunoSEQ multiplex PCR, while the TCRdb copy is restricted to in-frame clones and leaves out a portion. The table records approximately 390,000 clones, about 90% of them present only once. The specimen was peripheral blood. Source of these receptors: a man between 18 and 29 years old with active or convalescent COVID-19.

The chain combines TRBV11-3 with TRBJ2-1; 13 bases fit TRBD2. Unmatched junction bases numbered 5, after V lost 3 bases and J lost 6 bases. This CDR3 contains 16 residues. The V gene's germline CDR1 is SGHNT and CDR2 YENEEA. CDR3 sequence reads: CASSFRTSGRGNEQFF. The CDR3 bases are TGTGCCAGCAGCTTCAGGACTAGCGGGAGAGGCAATGAGCAGTTCTTC.

This rearrangement joins TRBV18 to TRBJ1-3; 9 bases align to TRBD1. The CDR3 spans 18 residues. Germline assignment: CDR1 KGHSH and CDR2 LQKENI. V lost 3 bases to trimming and J lost 0 bases; unmatched junction nucleotides: 9. CDR3 nucleotide sequence: TGTGCCAGCTCACCGGGACAGGGAAATCCCAACTCTGGAAACACCATATATTTT. Protein: CASSPGQGNPNSGNTIYF.

The rearrangement links TRBV2 to TRBJ2-7; D is uncertain. Trimming pared 4 bases from V and 0 bases from J, leaving 10 bases between. Germline V gene lookup returns CDR1 SNHLY and CDR2 FYNNEI. The CDR3 runs 14 residues. The CDR3 spells CASSGRGTSYEQYF. The CDR3 nucleotides are TGTGCCAGCAGTGGAAGAGGTACCTCCTACGAGCAGTACTTC.

The rearrangement joins TRBV6-4 to TRBJ1-6; D is possibly TRBD1 (5 bases). Trimming took off 0 bases at V and 10 bases at J, with 13 bases between the two ends. Germline V gene sequence: CDR1 MRHNA, CDR2 SNTAGT. The length of the CDR3 is 15 residues. CDR3 in DNA: TGTGCCAGCAGTGACTCGCCGGGGGGTCGATCACCCCTCCACTTT. It is translated as CASSDSPGGRSPLHF.

This clone appeared a single time. The chain uses TRBV6-6 and TRBJ1-1; D is possibly TRBD1 (6 bases). CDR3 length: 15 amino acids. Germline V gives CDR1 MNHNY, CDR2 SVGAGI (reference sequence). The ends were cut back, 6 bases at V and 1 base at J, with 15 bases in the middle. CDR3 nucleotide sequence: TGTGCCAGCAGGGTTGGGGGCGACGGGAACACTGAAGCTTTCTTT. Translating gives CASRVGGDGNTEAFF.

V is TRBV5-1 and J is TRBJ1-1; D gene uncertain. The CDR3 spans 11 residues. Trimming removed 7 bases from V and 1 base from J, with 5 bases in between. CDR1 is SGHRS, CDR2 YFSETQ, per germline. CDR3 loop: CASVQNTEAFF. Here the CDR3 DNA reads TGCGCCAGCGTTCAGAACACTGAAGCTTTCTTT.

CDR3 residues: CASSEAKNIQYF. Here the CDR3 DNA reads TGTGCCAGCAGTGAGGCCAAAAACATTCAGTACTTC. V gene TRBV28 combines with J gene TRBJ2-4; D gene unclear. Trimming removed 5 bases at V and 1 base at J, with 3 bases between. The germline V gene encodes CDR1 MDHEN and CDR2 SYDVKM. This CDR3 region has 12 residues.

The chain employs TRBV12-3 or TRBV12-4 and TRBJ2-1; no clear D. This CDR3 has 12 amino acids. V shed 3 bases and J shed 4 bases, with 4 bases lying between them. This CDR3 reads CASSFGYNEQFF. The CDR3 bases are TGTGCCAGCAGTTTCGGGTACAATGAGCAGTTCTTC.

For this clone: Compared with germline, one end of the junction differs, possibly owing to a read error. The chain recombines TRBV11-3 with TRBJ2-6; TRBD1 is a possible D gene (7 bases). Germline V gene lookup returns CDR1 SGHNT and CDR2 YENEEA. This CDR3 has 16 residues. The CDR3 here is CASSSSGGPGANVLTF. The CDR3 DNA reads TGTGCCAGCAGCTCGTCAGGGGGGCCAGGGGCCAACGTGCTGACTTTC.